These 31 T cell receptor beta chains were all obtained from the same sample, sequenced in a study of blood T cell repertoires in COVID-19. The data were produced by immunoSEQ multiplex PCR, yet TCRdb's version contains in-frame clones alone and is incomplete. The data hold almost 400,000 clones, with around nine tenths observed a single time. Sequencing was carried out using PBMCs or T cells enriched from blood (not recorded which). The receptors here all came from a woman aged 30 to 39 who had recovered from COVID-19.

Only one count was recorded for this clone. The chain uses TRBV9 and TRBJ1-2, with 10 bases fitting TRBD1. This CDR3 is built from 17 residues. Germline V CDR1 and CDR2: SGDLS, YYNGEE. Germline trimming cut 0 bases from V and 7 bases from J; bases unmatched to any gene: 12. CDR3 protein: CASSVDLTTGGLGGYTF. The CDR3, as DNA: TGTGCCAGCAGCGTAGACTTGACGACAGGGGGCCTGGGTGGCTACACCTTC.

The chain carries TRBV2 and TRBJ2-2; D perhaps matches TRBD2 (6 bases). This CDR3 comprises 14 residues. The germline gives CDR1 SNHLY, CDR2 FYNNEI. Trimming took off 8 bases at V and 6 bases at J, with 16 bases between the two ends. This CDR3 reads CASLGESGPGELFF. Written as DNA, the CDR3 is TGTGCCAGCTTAGGGGAGAGCGGGCCCGGGGAGCTGTTTTTT.

The chain uses TRBV7-3 and TRBJ2-1; the match to TRBD1 covers 8 bases. J lost 0 bases, V lost 2 bases, and 3 bases had no gene match. This CDR3 is 16 amino acids long. Germline CDR1 is SGHTA and CDR2 is FQGTGA. CDR3 sequence reads: CASSLYGTGSYNEQFF. The CDR3 DNA follows: TGTGCCAGCAGCTTATACGGGACAGGCTCCTACAATGAGCAGTTCTTC.

The DNA of the CDR3 is TGTGCCTGGAAAAGTTTGGCGGGCTACGAGCAGTACTTC. Translation: CAWKSLAGYEQYF. The gene calls are TRBV30 and TRBJ2-7; possibly TRBD2 for D (5 bases). The ends were cut back, 4 bases at V and 3 bases at J, with 13 bases in the middle. The CDR3 sequence is 13 residues long. Germline-derived CDR1 and CDR2 are GTSNPN and SVGIG (reference sequence).

V and J are TRBV13 and TRBJ2-7; 8 bases map to TRBD1. CDR3 size: 15 residues. The trim removed 7 bases at V and 1 base at J, leaving 9 bases unmatched. The germline V gene has CDR1 PRHDT and CDR2 FYEKMQ (reference sequence). CDR3 in amino acids: CASNYRTGMSYEQYF. CDR3 sequence (DNA): TGTGCCAGCAACTATCGGACAGGGATGTCCTACGAGCAGTACTTC.

V usage is TRBV19 and J usage is TRBJ2-7, with TRBD1 matching 9 bases. The CDR3 has 15 residues. Germline V lookup: CDR1 LNHDA, CDR2 SQIVND (reference sequence). V lost 8 bases to trimming and J lost 0 bases; unmatched junction nucleotides: 8. CDR3 in DNA: TGTGCCAGTGGCCCAGGACAGGGGACCTCCTACGAGCAGTACTTC. Its protein product is CASGPGQGTSYEQYF.

The V call is TRBV6-5, the J call TRBJ1-1; no clear D. The CDR3 has 14 amino acids. The germline V and J ends were trimmed by 6 bases and 0 bases, with 11 bases remaining between them. Germline V CDR1 and CDR2: MNHEY, SVGAGI. CDR3 amino acids: CASSLRKLNTEAFF. The CDR3 bases are TGTGCCAGCAGCCTGAGAAAACTGAACACTGAAGCTTTCTTT.

The rearrangement links TRBV5-6 to TRBJ1-6, with D perhaps TRBD1 (6 bases). The CDR3 spans 15 residues. Germline assignment: CDR1 SGHDT and CDR2 YYEEEE. Trimming took 2 bases from V and 10 from J, leaving 16 bases between them. CDR3 in amino acids: CASSFTGSIQSPLHF. Written as DNA, the CDR3 is TGTGCCAGCAGCTTTACAGGGTCCATTCAATCACCCCTCCACTTT.

The genes are TRBV5-4 and TRBJ1-3, with TRBD1 identical over 8 bases. The junction had 7 bases not matched to a gene; V was cut back by 2 bases and J by 0 bases. Germline CDR1 reads SGHNT; CDR2 reads YYREEE (reference sequence). The CDR3 has 17 amino acids. CDR3 region: CASSLQTGEHSGNTIYF. The CDR3 DNA is TGTGCCAGCAGCTTACAGACAGGGGAACACTCTGGAAACACCATATATTTT. The whole variable domain, filled in from reference TRBV5-4 and TRBJ1-3, reads ETGVTQSPTHLIKTRGQQVTLRCSSQSGHNTVSWYQQALGQGPQFIFQYYREEENGRGNFPPRFSGLQFPNYSSELNVNALELDDSALYLCASSLQTGEHSGNTIYFGEGSWLTVV.

V and J are TRBV27 and TRBJ2-6; unclear D gene. The germline CDR1 and CDR2 sequences are MNHEY and SMNVEV (reference sequence). The CDR3 is 18 residues long. Trimming stripped 1 base from V and 0 bases from J, with 13 bases between. The CDR3 DNA is TGTGCCAGCAGTTTATTCTCGGTGCCCTTCTCTGGGGCCAACGTCCTGACTTTC. Its protein is CASSLFSVPFSGANVLTF.

The V and J genes are TRBV4-1 and TRBJ2-7; 8 nucleotides agree with TRBD1. Germline loops: CDR1 MGHRA, CDR2 YSYEKL. The CDR3 length is 17 residues. The V segment lost 0 bases and the J segment 4 bases; nucleotides outside the gene matches: 11. The chain's CDR3 is CASSQDILDRGEYEQYF. The CDR3 DNA follows: TGCGCCAGCAGCCAAGATATACTCGACAGGGGCGAGTACGAGCAGTACTTC.

This chain links TRBV5-6 with TRBJ2-7; D is uncertain. The CDR3 loop spans 14 amino acids. Germline loops: CDR1 SGHDT, CDR2 YYEEEE. V was cut by 1 base and J by 2 bases, with 10 bases left in between. CDR3 DNA sequence: TGTGCCAGCAGCTTGTCGCGCACCCCCTACGAGCAGTACTTC. Translation: CASSLSRTPYEQYF.

The chain recombines TRBV9 with TRBJ2-5, with a weak D call TRBD2 (5 bases). Germline V gives CDR1 SGDLS, CDR2 YYNGEE. Trimming took 4 bases from V and 1 from J, leaving 14 bases between them. The CDR3 spans 15 residues. The CDR3 DNA sequence: TGTGCCAGCAGCTCCCGACTAACCGGCCAAGAGACCCAGTACTTC. It is translated as CASSSRLTGQETQYF. The full variable domain, with the rest looked up from reference TRBV9 and TRBJ2-5, is DSGVTQTPKHLITATGQRVTLRCSPRSGDLSVYWYQQSLDQGLQFLIQYYNGEERAKGNILERFSAQQFPDLHSELNLSSLELGDSALYFCASSSRLTGQETQYFGPGTRLLVL.

The gene calls are TRBV5-1 and TRBJ2-7; 10 bases agree with TRBD1. This CDR3 is built from 15 residues. Germline CDR1 reads SGHRS; CDR2 reads YFSETQ. J lost 0 bases, V lost 4 bases, and 4 bases had no gene match. CDR3 in amino acids: CASSPRTGGSYEQYF. The CDR3 coding sequence is TGCGCCAGCAGCCCACGGACAGGGGGCTCCTACGAGCAGTACTTC.

Concerning this clone: The junction does not match germline at one end; this may be a read error. The chain uses TRBV5-1 and TRBJ2-7; D unresolved. This CDR3 region has 13 residues. The germline CDR1 and CDR2 sequences are SGHRS and YFSETQ. CDR3 DNA sequence: TGCGCCAGCAGGTTGGACGCGGTCTACGAGCAGTACTTC. Translation: CASRLDAVYEQYF.

The chain carries TRBV27 and TRBJ1-1, with a weak D call TRBD1 (5 bases). Germline CDR1 and CDR2: MNHEY and SMNVEV (reference sequence). V lost 8 bases and J 11 bases, leaving 18 bases between the germline ends. The CDR3 loop spans 12 amino acids. This CDR3 is CASGIFQGGAFF. The CDR3 nucleotides are TGTGCCAGCGGAATCTTTCAGGGAGGCGCTTTCTTT.

This clone was seen more than once but under ten times. The chain joins TRBV6-5 to TRBJ1-2, with D possibly being TRBD1 (5 bases). CDR3 length: 14 residues. Trimming removed 10 bases at V and 4 bases at J, with 19 bases between. Germline V gives CDR1 MNHEY, CDR2 SVGAGI. Here the CDR3 reads CATMAGPPAYGYTF. The CDR3 coding sequence is TGTGCCACTATGGCAGGGCCACCAGCCTATGGCTACACCTTC.

The chain is built from TRBV29-1 and TRBJ1-2, with D perhaps matching TRBD1 (6 bases). The length of the CDR3 is 12 residues. Between the trimmed V and J ends, which lost 4 bases and 4 bases, there was a span of 10 bases. From germline, CDR1 is SQVTM and CDR2 ANQGSEA. The CDR3 protein is CSVVGQIYGYTF. CDR3 sequence (DNA): TGCAGCGTTGTAGGACAGATCTATGGCTACACCTTC.

This clone was seen a few times. The gene calls are TRBV7-2 and TRBJ1-3; D unclear. The CDR3 has 14 residues. The germline CDR1 and CDR2 sequences are SGHTA and FQGNSA. V gave up 6 bases and J gave up 0 bases, with 9 bases separating them. CDR3 protein: CASRQASSGNTIYF. Written as DNA, the CDR3 is TGTGCCAGCAGGCAGGCGAGCTCTGGAAACACCATATATTTT.

This clone was observed once. The J gene is TRBJ1-4, the V gene TRBV12-5; D call uncertain. Trimming shortened V by 5 bases and J by 4 bases, and 20 bases separated the two germline ends. The CDR3 runs 17 residues. Germline V gene lookup returns CDR1 LGHNT and CDR2 FRNRAP. The CDR3 protein is CASGDWTRLAGNEKLFF. CDR3 nucleotides: TGTGCTAGTGGTGACTGGACTCGACTGGCGGGTAATGAAAAACTGTTTTTT.

This chain joins TRBV6-1 and TRBJ2-3, with D tentatively TRBD2 (6 bases). V dropped 3 bases and J dropped 0 bases, with 10 bases sitting between them. Germline-derived CDR1 and CDR2 are MNHNS and SASEGT. The length of the CDR3 is 15 residues. CDR3 loop: CASSDSGLSTDTQYF. Here the CDR3 DNA reads TGTGCCAGCAGTGATTCGGGACTCAGCACAGATACGCAGTATTTT.

The rearrangement joins TRBV19 to TRBJ2-2, with 7 bases matching TRBD1. V shed 3 bases, J shed 5 bases, and the junction held 0 bases outside the gene matches. The CDR3 extends over 13 amino acids. CDR1 LNHDA and CDR2 SQIVND come from the germline V gene (reference sequence). CDR3: CASSIRGTGELFF. The CDR3 region has the DNA TGTGCCAGTAGTATCAGGGGGACCGGGGAGCTGTTTTTT. Variable domain in full (rest from reference TRBV19 and TRBJ2-2): DGGITQSPKYLFRKEGQNVTLSCEQNLNHDAMYWYRQDPGQGLRLIYYSQIVNDFQKGDIAEGYSVSREKKESFPLTVTSAQKNPTAFYLCASSIRGTGELFFGEGSRLTVL.

The chain employs TRBV5-1 and TRBJ1-2, with D perhaps TRBD1 (5 bases). Germline V gene lookup returns CDR1 SGHRS and CDR2 YFSETQ. CDR3 length: 13 residues. V was clipped by 3 bases and J by 5 bases, with 11 bases between them. As DNA, the CDR3 is TGCGCCAGCAGCTCGACAGCCCTTTATGGCTACACCTTC. Its translation is CASSSTALYGYTF.

The V gene is TRBV30, the J gene TRBJ2-7; 9 bases fit TRBD1. Looked up from germline, CDR1 is GTSNPN and CDR2 is SVGIG (reference sequence). Losses at the gene ends were 0 bases for V and 2 bases for J; bases not matched to a gene: 2. This CDR3 contains 14 residues. The CDR3 region has the DNA TGTGCCTGGAGTGTGGGGACAGGGCCCTACGAGCAGTACTTC. Translating it yields CAWSVGTGPYEQYF.

The chain carries TRBV7-2 and TRBJ1-2; TRBD1 agrees at 8 bases. This CDR3 is 12 amino acids long. Germline CDR1 and CDR2: SGHTA and FQGNSA. V was pared by 6 bases and J by 3 bases, with 0 bases of the junction left unmatched. The CDR3 coding sequence is TGTGCCAGCAGGACAGGGGACTATGGCTACACCTTC. Its translation is CASRTGDYGYTF.

The chain has TRBV18 and TRBJ1-4, with a tentative D call TRBD1 (6 bases). CDR3 size: 15 residues. CDR1 and CDR2 from the germline V gene are KGHSH and LQKENI. V dropped 0 bases and J dropped 8 bases, with 13 bases sitting between them. The chain's CDR3 is CASSPPAQGGEKLFF. The CDR3 DNA sequence: TGTGCCAGCTCACCACCAGCACAGGGTGGCGAAAAACTGTTTTTT.

V and J are TRBV7-3 and TRBJ2-1, with TRBD1 identical over 8 bases. CDR3 length: 17 residues. Unmatched junction bases numbered 13, after V lost 5 bases and J lost 4 bases. Germline V lookup: CDR1 SGHTA, CDR2 FQGTGA. CDR3 bases: TGTGCCAGCAGCCCGACGACAGGGGCTTCCACTTACAATGAGCAGTTCTTC. Translation gives CASSPTTGASTYNEQFF.

The chain links TRBV5-1 to TRBJ1-3; TRBD1 is a possible D gene (5 bases). Germline CDR1 SGHRS, CDR2 YFSETQ. The V gene lost 4 bases and the J gene lost 0 bases, with 8 bases spanning the gap. The CDR3 contains 14 residues. The CDR3 here is CASSPRGSGNTIYF. The CDR3 DNA reads as TGCGCCAGCAGCCCAAGGGGCTCTGGAAACACCATATATTTT.

The chain joins TRBV5-1 to TRBJ2-1; 7 bases are a match to TRBD2. The CDR3 has 14 amino acids. Trimming removed 2 bases from V and 3 bases from J; junction bases left unmatched: 2. CDR1 is SGHRS, CDR2 YFSETQ, per germline. CDR3 nucleotide sequence: TGCGCCAGCAGCTTAGAGCGGGGCTACAATGAGCAGTTCTTC. Translation gives CASSLERGYNEQFF.

The DNA for the CDR3 is TGTGCCAGCAGCTTAGGAGGACAGCCCAATGAGCAGTTCTTC. It yields the protein CASSLGGQPNEQFF. V and J are TRBV7-2 and TRBJ2-1; the D gene is possibly TRBD1 (6 bases). V lost 1 base and J lost 6, with 10 bases in between. The length of the CDR3 is 14 residues. CDR1 and CDR2 from the germline V gene are SGHTA and FQGNSA.

In this sample, this clone turned up once. This chain uses TRBV2 with TRBJ2-3; D is perhaps TRBD2 (5 bases). This CDR3 is 14 amino acids long. The germline V and J ends were trimmed by 7 bases and 1 base, with 12 bases remaining between them. CDR1 and CDR2 (germline): SNHLY, FYNNEI. The CDR3 here is CASMPDLGTDTQYF. The DNA for the CDR3 is TGTGCCAGCATGCCGGACTTGGGCACAGATACGCAGTATTTT.